A selection of T cell receptor beta chains follows, all from one sample in a study of T cells in Graves' hyperthyroidism and ophthalmopathy. TCRdb called the multiplex PCR reads again in MiXCR, with one record for every CDR3 protein. The sample lists roughly 700,000 distinct CDR3 sequences; 13% to 15% were seen once. Sequencing was performed on blood. Receptors originate from a woman aged 18 to 35 with Graves' hyperthyroidism. CDR3s include the opening cysteine and the closing phenylalanine or tryptophan. Fields, in order: V gene, J gene, D gene, clone size, CDR3 DNA, CDR3 protein. The D gene is left open where the match is weak. The size entry is marked missing in some rows and otherwise reads once, few, many or a size class.

>TRBV30|TRBJ2-1|TRBD1|many
TGTGCCTGGTATAGACAGGGACAGAGGCCCCGACAGAGCAATGAGCAGTTCTTC
CAWYRQGQRPRQSNEQFF
>TRBV25-1|TRBJ2-1|-|-
TGTGCCAGCAGTGGCCAATGGGGGACACTCTCCTACGAGCAGTTCTTC
CASSGQWGTLSYEQFF
>TRBV24-1|TRBJ2-1|TRBD2|-
TGTGCCACCAGTGACCCACTAGCGGGAGTTCTTAATGAGCAGTTCTTC
CATSDPLAGVLNEQFF
>TRBV20-1|TRBJ1-2|-|-
TGCAGTGCTAGCGAAAGGGCAGCAAACTATGGCTACACCTTC
CSASERAANYGYTF
>TRBV18|TRBJ2-1|TRBD2|-
TGTGCCAGCTCACCGACTAGCGGGAGCGGTAATGAGCAGTTCTTC
CASSPTSGSGNEQFF
>TRBV5-1|TRBJ2-5|TRBD1|-
TGCGCCAGCAGCGCCGGACAGGTGGGGTACCAAGAGACCCAGTACTTC
CASSAGQVGYQETQYF
>TRBV7-2|TRBJ2-5|TRBD2|many
TGTGCCAGCAGCCCCTACCGGGGGGGTGGCGAGACCCAGTACTTC
CASSPYRGGGETQYF
>TRBV14|TRBJ2-1|TRBD1|-
TGTGCCAGCAGCCAAGTAAAAGGGGGCCCCTACAATGAGCAGTTCTTC
CASSQVKGGPYNEQFF
>TRBV7-9|TRBJ2-1|-|many
TGTGCCATCGGGAGCTCCTACAATGAGCAGTTCTTC
CAIGSSYNEQFF
>TRBV5-6|TRBJ2-3|TRBD1|-
TGTGCCAGCAGGGGGACAGGGGGCGATACGCAGTATTTT
CASRGTGGDTQYF
>TRBV12-3/TRBV12-4|TRBJ2-3|-|few
TGTGCCAGCAGTTACGCTCCCACAGATACGCAGTATTTT
CASSYAPTDTQYF
>TRBV28|TRBJ2-7|-|many
TGTGCCAGCTCCCCTTTCGACGAGCAGTACTTC
CASSPFDEQYF
>TRBV20-1|TRBJ1-2|-|many
TGCAGTGCTTCCGGACCGTATTTGTATGGCTACACCTTC
CSASGPYLYGYTF
>TRBV4-1|TRBJ1-1|-|few
TGCGCCAGCAGCCAAAGTCGGGGGGGGTACCCCAACACTGAAGCTTTCTTT
CASSQSRGGYPNTEAFF
>TRBV20-1|TRBJ2-1|-|-
TGCAGTGCTCCACGGACTGGCAATGAGCAGTTCTTC
CSAPRTGNEQFF
>TRBV28|TRBJ2-1|TRBD2|many
TGTGCCAGCAGTCTAGCGGGAGTTGGAAATGAGCAGTTCTTC
CASSLAGVGNEQFF
>TRBV7-9|TRBJ1-1|-|many
TGTGCCAGCAGCTCAGGAGGACCTGAAGCTTTCTTT
CASSSGGPEAFF
>TRBV27|TRBJ1-4|TRBD1|-
TGTGCCAGCAGTTTACGACAGGGGGCAACTAATGAAAAACTGTTTTTT
CASSLRQGATNEKLFF
>TRBV7-3|TRBJ2-1|TRBD2|many
TGTGCCAGCAGCCCGCGGACTAGCGGTGACAATGAGCAGTTCTTC
CASSPRTSGDNEQFF
>TRBV27|TRBJ1-2|-|many
TGTGCCAGCAGTTCAGACAGCGATCAGAAGACTAACTATGGCTACACCTTC
CASSSDSDQKTNYGYTF
>TRBV30|TRBJ2-2|-|-
TGTGCCTGGAAAGAGGGCATAAACACCGGGGAGCTGTTTTTT
CAWKEGINTGELFF
>TRBV27|TRBJ2-3|-|-
TGTGCCAGCAGTTTACTGGTCAACACAGATACGCAGTATTTT
CASSLLVNTDTQYF